The next 30 T cell receptor beta chains were all read from a single sample in a study of beta chain features in type 1 diabetes (dated by TCRdb to 2016 to 2019). Receptors were amplified or captured by the immunoSEQ multiplex PCR assay. All of the isolated RNA was reverse transcribed with the High Capacity cDNA Reverse Transcription Kit, so expressed TCRB transcripts were sequenced. The immuneACCESS repertoire file appears here via TCRdb, limited to in-frame rearrangements. These files lack a portion of the clones; in checked studies, under half of the deficit traces to unresolved V genes, and the cause of the others is not known. This sample holds 200,000 to 250,000 clones; 13% to 15% were observed only once. Jointly, the top ten make up around 0.03% of the sample. What was sequenced was naive CD4+ T cells from blood. Sample cell subset or site, as interpreted from the label and publication: true naive CD4+ T cells. These receptors all come from a woman in her thirties or forties in good health.

This clone was detected a few times. The chain combines TRBV7-2 with TRBJ2-7, with a tentative D call TRBD1 (5 bases). Germline loops: CDR1 SGHTA, CDR2 FQGNSA. V lost 2 bases, J lost 6 bases, and 11 bases lay in between. The CDR3 loop spans 13 amino acids. CDR3 nucleotides: TGTGCCAGCAGCTTATTAATCAGGGTCGAGCAGTACTTC. Protein: CASSLLIRVEQYF. The whole variable domain, filled in from reference TRBV7-2 and TRBJ2-7, reads GAGVSQSPSNKVTEKGKDVELRCDPISGHTALYWYRQSLGQGLEFLIYFQGNSAPDKSGLPSDRFSAERTGGSVSTLTIQRTQQEDSAVYLCASSLLIRVEQYFGPGTRLTVT.

In its sample, this clone was seen many times. The rearrangement joins TRBV29-1 to TRBJ2-6; D is possibly TRBD1 (6 bases). The CDR3 is made up of 17 amino acids. With 6 bases removed from V and 0 bases from J, the gap between germline ends came to 18 bases. Germline CDR1 is SQVTM and CDR2 is ANQGSEA. CDR3 sequence reads: CSVTGTRAFSGANVLTF. The CDR3 DNA follows: TGCAGCGTGACCGGGACACGGGCCTTCTCTGGGGCCAACGTCCTGACTTTC.

The gene calls are TRBV19 and TRBJ1-5; D is unresolved. V shed 8 bases and J shed 4 bases, with 9 bases lying between them. The CDR3 covers 12 residues. Per germline, CDR1 LNHDA and CDR2 SQIVND (reference sequence). In DNA, the CDR3 is TGTGCCAGTCGGGGTTGGAATCAGCCCCAGCATTTT. Amino acids: CASRGWNQPQHF.

The CDR3 sequence is CASSPWGQGPNEQFF. The CDR3, as DNA: TGTGCCAGCAGCCCCTGGGGACAGGGCCCCAATGAGCAGTTCTTC. The chain recombines TRBV13 with TRBJ2-1; 9 bases align to TRBD1. The V and J ends lost 5 bases and 6 bases, in that order; junction bases with no gene match: 8. This CDR3 has 15 residues. Germline V CDR1 and CDR2: PRHDT, FYEKMQ (reference sequence). The whole variable domain, remainder taken from reference TRBV13 and TRBJ2-1, is AAGVIQSPRHLIKEKRETATLKCYPIPRHDTVYWYQQGPGQDPQFLISFYEKMQSDKGSIPDRFSAQQFSDYHSELNMSSLELGDSALYFCASSPWGQGPNEQFFGPGTRLTVL.

This chain connects TRBV6-1 to TRBJ1-2; 7 bases agree with TRBD1. Germline CDR1 MNHNS, CDR2 SASEGT. The J segment lost 4 bases and the V segment lost 7 bases, leaving 6 bases of the junction unmatched. There are 13 residues in the CDR3. DNA for the CDR3: TGTGCCAGCACAGACAGGGTAACCTATGGCTACACCTTC. It is translated as CASTDRVTYGYTF.

The chain uses TRBV11-2 and TRBJ1-5; D is ambiguous. The CDR3 sequence is 14 residues long. Germline assignment: CDR1 SGHAT and CDR2 FQNNGV. V was trimmed by 4 bases and J by 9 bases, leaving 16 bases between them. Here the CDR3 reads CASSSSPGVRPQHF. In DNA form, the CDR3 reads TGTGCCAGCAGCTCCAGCCCCGGGGTTCGGCCCCAGCATTTT.

The chain employs TRBV11-3 and TRBJ2-5; D is perhaps TRBD1 (6 bases). The CDR3 has 15 amino acids. The V gene lost 1 base and the J gene lost 2 bases, with 11 bases spanning the gap. CDR1 and CDR2 (germline): SGHNT, YENEEA. The CDR3 DNA follows: TGTGCCAGCAGCTTAGGGTCGGACAGACAAGAGACCCAGTACTTC. Amino acid sequence: CASSLGSDRQETQYF.

This clone was observed a few times. This chain joins TRBV13 and TRBJ1-6; the match to TRBD1 covers 7 bases. Looked up from germline, CDR1 is PRHDT and CDR2 is FYEKMQ (reference sequence). CDR3 size: 15 residues. J was trimmed by 7 bases and V by 5 bases; bases with no gene match: 8. The CDR3 bases are TGTGCCAGCAGCGCGGGACAGACTTCCAATTCACCCCTCCACTTT. Its protein is CASSAGQTSNSPLHF.

This clone has only a few counts. Distinct nucleotide sequences in the sample also encode this CDR3. This chain connects TRBV5-6 to TRBJ2-7, with TRBD1 as a possible D gene (7 bases). Deletions cut 5 bases from V and 1 base from J, with 19 bases between. This CDR3 has 16 residues. In germline, CDR1 is SGHDT, CDR2 YYEEEE. As DNA, the CDR3 is TGTGCCAGCAGGAGGGGGCCACGGGGGTCGTCCTACGAGCAGTACTTC. Amino acid sequence: CASRRGPRGSSYEQYF.

A few counts support this clone. The sample contains more than one DNA sequence encoding this CDR3. The chain recombines TRBV6-1 with TRBJ2-5; 15 nucleotides agree with TRBD2. This CDR3 is built from 15 residues. V was clipped by 10 bases and J by 6 bases; unmatched bases: 9. Germline assignment: CDR1 MNHNS and CDR2 SASEGT. This CDR3 reads CAIPRTSGGEKTQYF. In DNA form, the CDR3 reads TGTGCCATCCCTCGGACTAGCGGGGGGGAAAAGACCCAGTACTTC.

The chain links TRBV18 to TRBJ2-7; 7 bases fit TRBD1. This CDR3 contains 13 residues. The J segment lost 0 bases and the V segment lost 5 bases, leaving 1 base of the junction unmatched. Germline assignment: CDR1 KGHSH and CDR2 LQKENI. CDR3 in amino acids: CASSDRDSYEQYF. CDR3 in DNA: TGTGCCAGCTCAGACAGGGACTCCTACGAGCAGTACTTC.

V gene TRBV5-1 combines with J gene TRBJ2-5, with a weak D call TRBD1 (5 bases). Trimming pared 4 bases from V and 4 bases from J, leaving 14 bases between. Germline V gene data show CDR1 as SGHRS and CDR2 as YFSETQ. This CDR3 has 14 residues. CDR3 nucleotides: TGCGCCAGCAGCCCCGGCACAGGCAGAGAGACCCAGTACTTC. Residues: CASSPGTGRETQYF.

This clone has only a few counts. The chain couples TRBV11-2 to TRBJ1-5, with D tentatively TRBD1 (5 bases). This CDR3 spans 14 amino acids. CDR1 SGHAT and CDR2 FQNNGV come from the germline V gene. Trimming shortened V by 6 bases and J by 3 bases, and 12 bases separated the two germline ends. CDR3: CASSEQGFNQPQHF. In nucleotides, the CDR3 is TGTGCCAGCAGTGAGCAGGGTTTCAATCAGCCCCAGCATTTT.

The rearrangement links TRBV11-2 to TRBJ2-3; the match to TRBD2 covers 9 bases. The CDR3 contains 16 residues. The germline gives CDR1 SGHAT, CDR2 FQNNGV. The V segment lost 6 bases and the J segment 0 bases; nucleotides outside the gene matches: 7. For the CDR3, the DNA is TGTGCCAGCAGTTATAATCTAGCGGGGAGCACAGATACGCAGTATTTT. Translated: CASSYNLAGSTDTQYF. The full variable domain, its missing parts supplied by reference TRBV11-2 and TRBJ2-3, is EAGVAQSPRYKIIEKRQSVAFWCNPISGHATLYWYQQILGQGPKLLIQFQNNGVVDDSQLPKDRFSAERLKGVDSTLKIQPAKLEDSAVYLCASSYNLAGSTDTQYFGPGTRLTVL.

V gene TRBV19 combines with J gene TRBJ2-5; 9 nucleotides align to TRBD1. The germline V gene encodes CDR1 LNHDA and CDR2 SQIVND (reference sequence). The CDR3 loop spans 15 amino acids. V trimming: 3 bases; J trimming: 3 bases; junction bases outside the gene matches: 5. Here the CDR3 DNA reads TGTGCCAGTAGTATCTTCCGGACAGGGGAAGAGACCCAGTACTTC. Residues: CASSIFRTGEETQYF. The entire variable domain, with the rest obtained from reference TRBV19 and TRBJ2-5, is as follows: DGGITQSPKYLFRKEGQNVTLSCEQNLNHDAMYWYRQDPGQGLRLIYYSQIVNDFQKGDIAEGYSVSREKKESFPLTVTSAQKNPTAFYLCASSIFRTGEETQYFGPGTRLLVL.

This chain links TRBV27 with TRBJ2-1; 7 bases are a match to TRBD2. J gave up 3 bases and V 3 bases, and 8 bases lay outside the gene matches. This CDR3 has 16 residues. CDR1 is MNHEY and CDR2 is SMNVEV in the germline V gene (reference sequence). The CDR3 reads CASSFPSGASYNEQFF. The CDR3 region has the DNA TGTGCCAGCAGTTTCCCCAGCGGGGCAAGCTACAATGAGCAGTTCTTC.

This clone was counted only a few times. The chain uses TRBV25-1 and TRBJ2-5; 9 positions match TRBD1. Germline V lookup: CDR1 MGHDK, CDR2 SYGVNS. V shed 4 bases and J 3 bases; nucleotides not matched to a gene: 6. The CDR3 sequence is 15 residues long. CDR3 nucleotide sequence: TGTGCCAGCAGTGGGGACAGGGCTAGGGAAGAGACCCAGTACTTC. Translated: CASSGDRAREETQYF.

The chain recombines TRBV4-1 with TRBJ1-2, with 8 bases aligning to TRBD1. The germline CDR1 and CDR2 sequences are MGHRA and YSYEKL. This CDR3 has 15 residues. The trim removed 5 bases at V and 1 base at J, leaving 6 bases unmatched. CDR3 sequence (DNA): TGCGCCAGCAGCTCCCGGACAGGGAATAACTATGGCTACACCTTC. Amino acids: CASSSRTGNNYGYTF.

The rearrangement links TRBV5-1 to TRBJ2-7; 12 bases line up with TRBD1. J lost 4 bases, V lost 2 bases, and 10 bases had no gene match. Germline V lookup: CDR1 SGHRS, CDR2 YFSETQ. This CDR3 is 17 amino acids long. The CDR3 nucleotides are TGCGCCAGCAGCTTCCAACCGGGACAGGGGGCTGCTTACGAGCAGTACTTC. As protein: CASSFQPGQGAAYEQYF.

The V call is TRBV7-8, the J call TRBJ2-3, with D unclear. Trimming shortened V by 2 bases and J by 3 bases, and 9 bases separated the two germline ends. The CDR3 spans 14 residues. The germline CDR1 and CDR2 sequences are SGHVS and FQNEAQ. The CDR3 protein is CASSLTTLTDTQYF. The CDR3, as DNA: TGTGCCAGCAGCTTAACGACACTGACAGATACGCAGTATTTT.

The V gene is TRBV6-6, the J gene TRBJ1-6; 8 bases are a match to TRBD1. Unmatched junction bases numbered 8, after V lost 6 bases and J lost 7 bases. Germline V gene sequence: CDR1 MNHNY, CDR2 SVGAGI (reference sequence). The CDR3 is 15 residues long. CDR3 protein: CASSLGQGGNSPLHF. The CDR3 DNA reads as TGTGCCAGCAGCCTAGGACAGGGAGGGAATTCACCCCTCCACTTT.

J is TRBJ1-5 and V is TRBV19; 12 positions agree with TRBD1. The germline V gene encodes CDR1 LNHDA and CDR2 SQIVND (reference sequence). Germline trimming cut 8 bases from V and 2 bases from J; bases unmatched to any gene: 13. This CDR3 is built from 18 residues. CDR3 residues: CASLAGQGAEMGNQPQHF. The CDR3 DNA follows: TGTGCCAGTCTAGCGGGACAGGGGGCCGAAATGGGCAATCAGCCCCAGCATTTT.

The V gene is TRBV2, the J gene TRBJ1-3, with D possibly TRBD1 on 5 matching bases. This CDR3 contains 14 residues. The germline gives CDR1 SNHLY, CDR2 FYNNEI. V lost 6 bases to trimming and J lost 2 bases, with 11 bases between them. This chain's CDR3 is CASRRQGTGNTIYF. CDR3 in DNA: TGTGCCAGCAGGCGGCAGGGAACTGGAAACACCATATATTTT.

J is TRBJ1-2 and V is TRBV5-6; tentative D call: TRBD1 (5 bases). This CDR3 comprises 12 residues. V was trimmed by 5 bases and J by 4 bases, leaving 9 bases between them. CDR1 SGHDT and CDR2 YYEEEE come from the germline V gene. CDR3: CASSQGGYGYTF. CDR3 bases: TGTGCCAGCAGTCAGGGTGGCTATGGCTACACCTTC.

This sequence joins TRBV11-2 and TRBJ1-1, with a possible D match to TRBD1 (5 bases). Between the trimmed V and J ends, which lost 7 bases and 8 bases, there was a span of 14 bases. The CDR3 has 12 residues. CDR1 is SGHAT and CDR2 is FQNNGV in the germline V gene. The CDR3 loop reads CASINHGGEAFF. CDR3 coding DNA: TGTGCCAGCATCAACCATGGGGGGGAAGCTTTCTTT.

The chain carries TRBV7-2 and TRBJ2-5; possible D gene TRBD2, 7 bases. V was trimmed by 8 bases and J by 3 bases, leaving 13 bases between them. The CDR3 sequence is 13 residues long. The germline V gene has CDR1 SGHTA and CDR2 FQGNSA. CDR3 DNA: TGTGCCAGCGGGTCGGGGGGCGAAGAGACCCAGTACTTC. Translation: CASGSGGEETQYF.

This clone was detected a few times. The V gene is TRBV12-5, the J gene TRBJ2-1, with D maybe TRBD2 (5 bases). The germline gives CDR1 LGHNT, CDR2 FRNRAP. Trimming took off 2 bases at V and 4 bases at J, with 6 bases between the two ends. The CDR3 is made up of 13 amino acids. In nucleotides, the CDR3 is TGTGCTAGTGGTTTGCGACTATACAATGAGCAGTTCTTC. It translates to CASGLRLYNEQFF.

V usage is TRBV19 and J usage is TRBJ1-5; 9 bases match TRBD1. Germline CDR1 and CDR2: LNHDA and SQIVND (reference sequence). The trim removed 7 bases at V and 5 bases at J, leaving 12 bases unmatched. CDR3 length: 16 amino acids. The CDR3 protein is CASKKPGTGTDQPQHF. The CDR3 DNA reads TGTGCCAGTAAAAAACCCGGGACAGGGACGGATCAGCCCCAGCATTTT.

The chain recombines TRBV6-5 with TRBJ1-5, with D perhaps matching TRBD1 (6 bases). Germline loops: CDR1 MNHEY, CDR2 SVGAGI. V was pared by 7 bases and J by 0 bases, with 13 bases between. The CDR3 length is 15 residues. As DNA, the CDR3 is TGTGCCAGCACTAGGACAGCCTATAGCAATCAGCCCCAGCATTTT. Encoded protein: CASTRTAYSNQPQHF.

The V call is TRBV7-9, the J call TRBJ1-4; D gene ambiguous. Per the germline V gene, CDR1 is SEHNR and CDR2 is FQNEAQ (reference sequence). The CDR3 has 17 residues. Trimming removed 1 base at V and 7 bases at J, with 19 bases between. The CDR3 here is CASSLDYRPSLGEKLFF. The CDR3 region has the DNA TGTGCCAGCAGCTTAGACTACCGGCCTTCCTTGGGTGAAAAACTGTTTTTT.